A single sample gave rise to the 19 T cell receptor beta chains below, sequenced in a study of CD8 T cells in Susac syndrome. With random hexamers, 0.5 to 1 ug RNA was reverse transcribed. TCRdb redid the calling of the immunoSEQ multiplex PCR reads with MiXCR, one entry per CDR3 protein. The sample lists over 350,000 distinct CDR3 sequences; 75% to 90% were seen once. The sample comprised CD8+ T cells from PBMCs. These TCRs come from a human donor with multiple sclerosis.

This sequence joins TRBV5-6 and TRBJ1-5; D unclear. This CDR3 is 14 amino acids long. In germline, CDR1 is SGHDT, CDR2 YYEEEE. V was cut by 1 base and J by 5 bases, with 10 bases left in between. CDR3 residues: CASSLSNSYQPQHF. DNA for the CDR3: TGTGCCAGCAGCTTGAGTAACAGCTATCAGCCCCAGCATTTT.

The rearrangement links TRBV27 to TRBJ1-6; D is undetermined. Germline-derived CDR1 and CDR2 are MNHEY and SMNVEV (reference sequence). There are 15 residues in the CDR3. V was clipped by 6 bases and J by 8 bases, with 17 bases between them. Here the CDR3 reads CASSSGTARDSPLHF. The CDR3 DNA follows: TGTGCCAGCAGCAGTGGAACAGCAAGGGATTCACCCCTCCACTTT.

The rearrangement links TRBV6-4 to TRBJ1-1; possible D gene TRBD1, 6 bases. Trimming left V 5 bases short and J 6 bases short, with 16 bases between. This CDR3 contains 14 residues. Germline V gene data show CDR1 as MRHNA and CDR2 as SNTAGT. The DNA of the CDR3 is TGTGCCAGCAGTCCAGGGGCCGACTTCCCTGAAGCTTTCTTT. As protein: CASSPGADFPEAFF.

This clonotype was found a few times. This chain links TRBV10-3 with TRBJ1-6, with D possibly TRBD1 on 5 matching bases. The CDR3 is 12 amino acids. The germline gives CDR1 ENHRY, CDR2 SYGVKD. V lost 4 bases, J lost 8 bases, and 6 bases lay in between. DNA for the CDR3: TGTGCCATCAGTGTAGGGGATTCACCCCTCCACTTT. Its translation is CAISVGDSPLHF.

J is TRBJ2-3 and V is TRBV2; 8 bases are a match to TRBD2. Germline-derived CDR1 and CDR2 are SNHLY and FYNNEI. V lost 2 bases and J lost 3; bases outside the gene matches: 7. This CDR3 has 16 residues. The CDR3 nucleotides are TGTGCCAGCAGTGAATTCTTTAGCGGGGATACAGATACGCAGTATTTT. Translation gives CASSEFFSGDTDTQYF.

The chain links TRBV14 to TRBJ2-7; D might be TRBD2 (6 bases). Germline-derived CDR1 and CDR2 are SGHDN and FVKESK. The CDR3 contains 14 residues. V lost 1 base, J lost 2 bases, and 9 bases lay in between. The CDR3 reads CASSQVGSTYEQYF. CDR3 DNA sequence: TGTGCCAGCAGCCAAGTCGGGAGTACCTACGAGCAGTACTTC.

This rearrangement joins TRBV11-2 to TRBJ1-2, with D unclear. CDR1 is SGHAT, CDR2 FQNNGV, per germline. This CDR3 is built from 20 residues. V was cut by 4 bases and J by 2 bases, with 29 bases left in between. DNA of the CDR3: TGTGCCAGCAGCTCCTGGGAGTCGGTGCGCCGACGGATAAACAACTATGGCTACACCTTC. Amino acid sequence: CASSSWESVRRRINNYGYTF.

The sample holds a few counts of this clonotype. The rearrangement uses TRBV6-5 and TRBJ2-3, with D perhaps TRBD2 (5 bases). V was cut by 6 bases and J by 0 bases, with 13 bases left in between. Germline CDR1 MNHEY, CDR2 SVGAGI. The CDR3 consists of 15 residues. The CDR3, as DNA: TGTGCCAGCAGCTCCAGCGGTACGAGCACAGATACGCAGTATTTT. Amino acids: CASSSSGTSTDTQYF.

The rearrangement joins TRBV28 to TRBJ2-3, with 10 positions matching TRBD2. CDR1 is MDHEN and CDR2 is SYDVKM in the germline V gene. Trimming at V came to 3 bases and at J to 0 bases, leaving 6 bases not matched to a gene. CDR3 length equals 17 residues. The CDR3 region is CASSLRLAGVSTDTQYF. CDR3 in DNA: TGTGCCAGCAGTTTGAGGCTAGCGGGAGTGAGCACAGATACGCAGTATTTT.

This chain uses TRBV20-1 with TRBJ1-4; 8 nucleotides align to TRBD1. V trimming: 0 bases; J trimming: 3 bases; junction bases outside the gene matches: 9. The CDR3 is 17 residues long. CDR1 DFQATT and CDR2 SNEGSKA come from the germline V gene (reference sequence). CDR3 coding DNA: TGCAGTGCTAGAGAAGGGAGGAGGGACAGGCCTAATGAAAAACTGTTTTTT. Protein sequence: CSAREGRRDRPNEKLFF.

The chain has TRBV24-1 and TRBJ2-1; 7 bases align to TRBD2. Germline-derived CDR1 and CDR2 are KGHDR and SFDVKD. V lost 7 bases to trimming and J lost 8 bases; unmatched junction nucleotides: 4. The CDR3 consists of 12 residues. As DNA, the CDR3 is TGTGCCACCAGCTCGGCGGGGGATGAGCAGTTCTTC. It yields the protein CATSSAGDEQFF.

J is TRBJ2-7 and V is TRBV9; 8 nucleotides agree with TRBD2. CDR1 and CDR2 (germline): SGDLS, YYNGEE. CDR3 length equals 15 residues. V lost 2 bases and J lost 3; bases outside the gene matches: 7. Written as DNA, the CDR3 is TGTGCCAGCAGCGTGGACGCCCTAGCGGGCTACGAGCAGTACTTC. Its translation: CASSVDALAGYEQYF.

The chain is built from TRBV5-8 and TRBJ1-1; D call uncertain. CDR1 is SGHTS and CDR2 is YDEGEE in the germline V gene. This CDR3 has 14 residues. Trimming pared 4 bases from V and 0 bases from J, leaving 10 bases between. CDR3 sequence: CASSPNPMNTEAFF. CDR3 nucleotide sequence: TGTGCCAGCAGCCCCAATCCCATGAACACTGAAGCTTTCTTT. The full variable domain, completed using reference TRBV5-8 and TRBJ1-1, is EAGVTQSPTHLIKTRGQQATLRCSPISGHTSVYWYQQALGLGLQFLLWYDEGEERNRGNFPPRFSGRQFPNYSSELNVNALELEDSALYLCASSPNPMNTEAFFGQGTRLTVV.

The V gene is TRBV6-6, the J gene TRBJ2-3, with 7 bases identical to TRBD1. Germline CDR1 MNHNY, CDR2 SVGAGI (reference sequence). V trimming: 5 bases; J trimming: 4 bases; junction bases outside the gene matches: 9. The CDR3 length is 15 residues. The CDR3, as DNA: TGTGCCAGCAGTCCAGACAGGGAAGTTGCAGATACGCAGTATTTT. Translation gives CASSPDREVADTQYF.

The rearrangement links TRBV10-2 to TRBJ1-5; D not resolved. V lost 4 bases to trimming and J lost 2 bases, with 15 bases between them. The CDR3 extends over 16 amino acids. Germline assignment: CDR1 WSHSY and CDR2 SAAADI. The chain's CDR3 is CASSGQELGGNQPQHF. The DNA for the CDR3 is TGCGCCAGCAGTGGGCAGGAGCTTGGGGGCAATCAGCCCCAGCATTTT.

This clonotype has just a few counts. V gene TRBV6-1 combines with J gene TRBJ2-7, with D perhaps being TRBD1 or TRBD2 (5 bases each). The V end lost 3 bases, the J end lost 6 bases, and 15 bases lay between the germline ends. CDR3 size: 14 residues. Germline CDR1 reads MNHNS; CDR2 reads SASEGT. The CDR3 loop reads CASSEGVYLVEQYF. CDR3 nucleotides: TGTGCCAGCAGTGAGGGGGTCTATCTAGTCGAGCAGTACTTC.

The chain is built from TRBV27 and TRBJ2-7; weak D call: TRBD1 (5 bases). This CDR3 has 16 amino acids. The germline V and J ends were trimmed by 0 bases and 2 bases, with 14 bases remaining between them. From germline, CDR1 is MNHEY and CDR2 SMNVEV (reference sequence). The DNA of the CDR3 is TGTGCCAGCAGTTTATCAGTCGCCAGGGTGCCCTACGAGCAGTACTTC. Amino acid sequence: CASSLSVARVPYEQYF.

The CDR3 loop is CASRQRISVGTFYGYTF. For the CDR3, the DNA is TGTGCCAGCAGACAACGGATTTCGGTAGGGACATTCTATGGCTACACCTTC. The V and J genes are TRBV27 and TRBJ1-2; maybe TRBD1 (6 bases). V was clipped by 6 bases and J by 4 bases, with 24 bases between them. CDR3 length equals 17 residues. Germline values: CDR1 MNHEY, CDR2 SMNVEV (reference sequence).

For this clonotype: The junction differs from germline at one of its ends, possibly a read error. The chain is built from TRBV4-1 and TRBJ2-1, with 7 bases matching TRBD2. In germline, CDR1 is MGHRA, CDR2 YSYEKL. CDR3 length equals 13 residues. The CDR3, as DNA: TGTGCCAGCAGCTTGGCGGGGGTCAATGAGCAGTTCTTC. Protein sequence: CASSLAGVNEQFF.